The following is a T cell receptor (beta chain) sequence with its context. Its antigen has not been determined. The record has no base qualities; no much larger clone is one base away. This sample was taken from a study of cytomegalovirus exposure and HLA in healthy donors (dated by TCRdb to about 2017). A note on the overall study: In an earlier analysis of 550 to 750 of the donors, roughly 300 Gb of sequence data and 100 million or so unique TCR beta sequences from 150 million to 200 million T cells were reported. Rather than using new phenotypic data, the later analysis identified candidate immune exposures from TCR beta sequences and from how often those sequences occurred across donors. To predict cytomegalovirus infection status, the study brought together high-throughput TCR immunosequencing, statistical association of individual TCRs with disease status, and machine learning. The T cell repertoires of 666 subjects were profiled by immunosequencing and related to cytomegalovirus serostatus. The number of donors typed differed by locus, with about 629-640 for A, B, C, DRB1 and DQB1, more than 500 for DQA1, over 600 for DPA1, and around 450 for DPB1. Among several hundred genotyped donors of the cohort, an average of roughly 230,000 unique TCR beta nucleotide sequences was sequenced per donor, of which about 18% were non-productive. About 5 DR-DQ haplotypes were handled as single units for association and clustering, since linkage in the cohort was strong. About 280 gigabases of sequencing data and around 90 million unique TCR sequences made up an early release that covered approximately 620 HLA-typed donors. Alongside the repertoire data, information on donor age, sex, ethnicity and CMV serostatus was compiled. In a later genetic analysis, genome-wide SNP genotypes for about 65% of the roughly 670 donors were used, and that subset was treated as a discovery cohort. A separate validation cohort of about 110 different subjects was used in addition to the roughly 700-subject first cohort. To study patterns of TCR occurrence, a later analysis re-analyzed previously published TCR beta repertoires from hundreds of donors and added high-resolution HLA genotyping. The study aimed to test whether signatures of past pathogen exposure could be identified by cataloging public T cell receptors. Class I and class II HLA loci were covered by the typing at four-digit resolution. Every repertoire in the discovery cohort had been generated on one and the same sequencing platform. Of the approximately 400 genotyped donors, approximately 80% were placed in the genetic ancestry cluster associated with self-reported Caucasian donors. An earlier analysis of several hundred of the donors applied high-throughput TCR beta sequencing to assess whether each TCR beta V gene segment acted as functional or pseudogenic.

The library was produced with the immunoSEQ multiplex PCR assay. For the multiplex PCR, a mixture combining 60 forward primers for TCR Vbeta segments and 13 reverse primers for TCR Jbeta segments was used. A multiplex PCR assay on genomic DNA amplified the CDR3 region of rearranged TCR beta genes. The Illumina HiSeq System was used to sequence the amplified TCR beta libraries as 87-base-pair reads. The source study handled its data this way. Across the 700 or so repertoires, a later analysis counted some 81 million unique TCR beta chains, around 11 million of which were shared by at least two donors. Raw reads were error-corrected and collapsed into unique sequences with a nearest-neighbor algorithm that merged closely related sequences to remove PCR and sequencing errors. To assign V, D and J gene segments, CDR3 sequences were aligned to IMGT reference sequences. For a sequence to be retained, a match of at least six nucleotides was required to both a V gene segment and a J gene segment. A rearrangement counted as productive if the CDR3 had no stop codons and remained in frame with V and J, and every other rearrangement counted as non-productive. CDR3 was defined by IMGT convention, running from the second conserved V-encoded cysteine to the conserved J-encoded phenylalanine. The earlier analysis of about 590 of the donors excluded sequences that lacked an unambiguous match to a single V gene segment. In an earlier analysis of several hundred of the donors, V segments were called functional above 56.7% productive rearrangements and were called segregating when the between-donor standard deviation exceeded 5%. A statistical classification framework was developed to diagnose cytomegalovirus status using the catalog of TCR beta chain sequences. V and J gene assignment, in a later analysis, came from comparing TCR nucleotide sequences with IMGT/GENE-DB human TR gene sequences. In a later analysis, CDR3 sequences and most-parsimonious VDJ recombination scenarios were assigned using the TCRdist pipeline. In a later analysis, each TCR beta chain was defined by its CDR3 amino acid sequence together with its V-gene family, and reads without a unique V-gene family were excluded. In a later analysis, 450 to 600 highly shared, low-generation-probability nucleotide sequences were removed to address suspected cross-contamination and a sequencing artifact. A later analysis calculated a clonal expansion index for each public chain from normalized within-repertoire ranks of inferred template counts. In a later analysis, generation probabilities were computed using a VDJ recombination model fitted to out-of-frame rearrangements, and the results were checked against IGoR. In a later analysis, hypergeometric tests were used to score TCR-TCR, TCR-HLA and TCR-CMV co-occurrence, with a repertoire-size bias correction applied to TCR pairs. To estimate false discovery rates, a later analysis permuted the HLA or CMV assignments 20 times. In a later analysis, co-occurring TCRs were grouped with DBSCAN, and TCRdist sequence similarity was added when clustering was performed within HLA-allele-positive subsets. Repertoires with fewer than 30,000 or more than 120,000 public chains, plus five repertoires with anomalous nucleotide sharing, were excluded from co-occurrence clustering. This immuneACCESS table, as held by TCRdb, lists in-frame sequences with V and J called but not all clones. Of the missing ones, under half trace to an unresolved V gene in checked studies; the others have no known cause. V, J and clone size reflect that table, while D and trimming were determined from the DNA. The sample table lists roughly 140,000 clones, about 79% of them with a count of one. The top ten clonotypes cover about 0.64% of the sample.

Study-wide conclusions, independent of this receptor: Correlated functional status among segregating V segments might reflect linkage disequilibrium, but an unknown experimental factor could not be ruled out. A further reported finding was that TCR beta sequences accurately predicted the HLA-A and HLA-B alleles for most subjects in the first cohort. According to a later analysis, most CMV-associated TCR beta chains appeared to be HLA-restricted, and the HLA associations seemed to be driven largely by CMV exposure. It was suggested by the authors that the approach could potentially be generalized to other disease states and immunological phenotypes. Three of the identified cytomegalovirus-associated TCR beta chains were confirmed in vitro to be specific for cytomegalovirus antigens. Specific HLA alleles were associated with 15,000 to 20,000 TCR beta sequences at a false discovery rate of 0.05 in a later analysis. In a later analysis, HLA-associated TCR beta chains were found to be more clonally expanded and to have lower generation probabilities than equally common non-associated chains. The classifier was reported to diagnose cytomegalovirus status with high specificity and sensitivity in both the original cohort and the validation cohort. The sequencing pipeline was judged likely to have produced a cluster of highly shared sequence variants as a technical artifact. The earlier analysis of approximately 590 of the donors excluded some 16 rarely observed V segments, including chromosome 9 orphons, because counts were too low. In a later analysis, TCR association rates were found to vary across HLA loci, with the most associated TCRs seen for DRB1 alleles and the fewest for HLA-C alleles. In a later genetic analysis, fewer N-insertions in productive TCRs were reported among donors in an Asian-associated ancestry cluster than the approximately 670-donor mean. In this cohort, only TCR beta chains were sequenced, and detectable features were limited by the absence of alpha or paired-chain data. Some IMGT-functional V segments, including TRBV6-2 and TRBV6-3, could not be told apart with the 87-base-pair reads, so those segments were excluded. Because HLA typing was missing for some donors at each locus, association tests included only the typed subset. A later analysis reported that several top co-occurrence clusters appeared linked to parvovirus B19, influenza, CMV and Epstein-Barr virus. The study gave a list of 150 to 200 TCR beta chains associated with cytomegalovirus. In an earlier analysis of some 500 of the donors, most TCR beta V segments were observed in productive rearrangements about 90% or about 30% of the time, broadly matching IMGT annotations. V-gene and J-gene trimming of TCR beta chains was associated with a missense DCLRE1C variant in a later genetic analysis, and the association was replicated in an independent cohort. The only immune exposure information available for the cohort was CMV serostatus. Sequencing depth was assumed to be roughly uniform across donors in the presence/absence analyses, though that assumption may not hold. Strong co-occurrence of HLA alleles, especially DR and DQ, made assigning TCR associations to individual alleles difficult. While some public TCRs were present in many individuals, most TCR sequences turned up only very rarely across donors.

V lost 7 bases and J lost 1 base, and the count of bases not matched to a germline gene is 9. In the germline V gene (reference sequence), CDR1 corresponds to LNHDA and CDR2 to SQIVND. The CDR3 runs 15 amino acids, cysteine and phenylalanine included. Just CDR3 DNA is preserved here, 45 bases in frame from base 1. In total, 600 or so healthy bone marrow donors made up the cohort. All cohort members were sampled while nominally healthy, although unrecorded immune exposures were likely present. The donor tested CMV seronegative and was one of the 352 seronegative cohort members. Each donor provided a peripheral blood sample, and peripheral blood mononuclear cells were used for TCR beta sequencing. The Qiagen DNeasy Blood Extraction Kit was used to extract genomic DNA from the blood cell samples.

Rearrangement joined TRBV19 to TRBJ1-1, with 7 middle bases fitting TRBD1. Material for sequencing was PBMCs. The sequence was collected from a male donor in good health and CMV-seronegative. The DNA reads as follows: TGTGCCAGTACCCTGCTACAGGGGTGGAACACTGAAGCTTTCTTT. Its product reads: CASTLLQGWNTEAFF.